Each of the 17 T cell receptor beta chains below was sequenced from the same sample in a study of CD8 T cells in Susac syndrome (dated by TCRdb to about 2019). Libraries were prepared through the immunoSEQ multiplex PCR assay. RNA was extracted with the RNeasy kit and about 0.5 to 1 ug was reverse transcribed using random hexamers. TCRdb ran its own pipeline on the public reads, namely fastp trimming at Q25 and MiXCR clone calling, and kept in-frame beta chains. Here each entry gathers all rows of one CDR3 protein and keeps the most common genes and DNA. The sample data list some 220,000 distinct CDR3 sequences, and 95% of these were observed just once. 0.085% to 0.1% of the sample is held by the ten biggest clonotypes. What was sequenced was CD4+ T cells from PBMCs. These receptors originate from a human donor with multiple sclerosis.

The J gene is TRBJ2-5, the V gene TRBV2, with D hard to call. CDR3 length: 12 residues. Germline V gene lookup returns CDR1 SNHLY and CDR2 FYNNEI. Written as DNA, the CDR3 is TGTGCACACTACCCTGGCCAAGAGACCCAGTACTTC. This gives the protein CAHYPGQETQYF. Full variable domain (missing parts from reference TRBV2 and TRBJ2-5): EPEVTQTPSHQVTQMGQEVILRCVPISNHLYFYWYRQILGQKVEFLVSFYNNEISEKSEIFDDQFSVERPDGSNFTLKIRSTKLEDSAMYFCAHYPGQETQYFGPGTRLLVL.

This sequence joins TRBV12-3 or TRBV12-4 and TRBJ2-1; 8 nucleotides match TRBD2. V gave up 3 bases and J gave up 9 bases; unmatched junction bases: 10. The CDR3 consists of 15 residues. The CDR3 spells CASSLWAGGRSEQFF. For the CDR3, the DNA is TGTGCCAGCAGTTTGTGGGCGGGGGGCCGGTCTGAGCAGTTCTTC.

CDR3 residues: CASSQNSRANYGYTF. CDR3 bases: TGCGCCAGCAGCCAAAACAGCCGAGCTAACTATGGCTACACCTTC. J is TRBJ1-2 and V is TRBV4-1; D uncertain. The CDR3 spans 15 residues. CDR1 is MGHRA and CDR2 is YSYEKL in the germline V gene. Trimming stripped 2 bases from V and 0 bases from J, with 10 bases between.

This chain uses TRBV5-1 with TRBJ2-7; D remains ambiguous. V lost 1 base, J lost 3 bases, and 14 bases lay in between. The CDR3 loop spans 15 amino acids. Germline assignment: CDR1 SGHRS and CDR2 YFSETQ. Here the CDR3 DNA reads TGCGCCAGCAGCTTGCCCGGACGGAGAAGCTACGAGCAGTACTTC. It encodes CASSLPGRRSYEQYF.

This rearrangement joins TRBV7-9 to TRBJ1-1; a possible D gene is TRBD1 (5 bases). Deletions cut 1 base from V and 10 bases from J, with 13 bases between. Germline-derived CDR1 and CDR2 are SEHNR and FQNEAQ (reference sequence). This CDR3 comprises 13 residues. CDR3 DNA sequence: TGTGCCAGCAGCTTAGGTCCTTCGGGGGGAGCTTTCTTT. Protein: CASSLGPSGGAFF.

The CDR3 sequence: CASSLQGLGFNEQFF. The CDR3 DNA reads TGTGCCAGCAGTTTACAGGGCCTTGGCTTCAATGAGCAGTTCTTC. The chain recombines TRBV11-3 with TRBJ2-1, with D perhaps TRBD1 (6 bases). CDR1 is SGHNT and CDR2 is YENEEA in the germline V gene. The ends were cut back, 6 bases at V and 6 bases at J, with 18 bases in the middle. This CDR3 is built from 15 residues.

V usage is TRBV6-6 and J usage is TRBJ2-7; 8 positions match TRBD2. The length of the CDR3 is 14 residues. Germline CDR1 reads MNHNY; CDR2 reads SVGAGI (reference sequence). V gave up 4 bases and J gave up 3 bases; unmatched junction bases: 5. CDR3 protein: CASSSGLADYEQYF. DNA of the CDR3: TGTGCCAGCAGTTCCGGACTAGCCGACTACGAGCAGTACTTC.

The chain employs TRBV14 and TRBJ2-1; 10 bases are shared with TRBD1. With 3 bases clipped from V and 3 bases from J, the junction kept 5 bases outside the gene matches. Germline loops: CDR1 SGHDN, CDR2 FVKESK. CDR3 length equals 16 residues. The CDR3 sequence: CASSQVGQGFYNEQFF. Written as DNA, the CDR3 is TGTGCCAGCAGCCAGGTGGGACAGGGGTTCTACAATGAGCAGTTCTTC.

This chain links TRBV10-3 with TRBJ2-3; unclear D gene. Trimming left V 3 bases short and J 2 bases short, with 6 bases between. CDR1 is ENHRY and CDR2 is SYGVKD in the germline V gene. CDR3 length: 13 residues. Here the CDR3 reads CAISEQLTDTQYF. Here the CDR3 DNA reads TGTGCCATCAGTGAACAGCTCACAGATACGCAGTATTTT.

This clonotype was picked up a small number of times. The rearrangement links TRBV28 to TRBJ1-2; weak D call: TRBD1 (5 bases). This CDR3 contains 14 residues. CDR1 is MDHEN, CDR2 SYDVKM, per germline. CDR3 residues: CGAGRSLGGYGYTF. CDR3 nucleotide sequence: TGTGGGGCCGGTCGAAGCTTGGGGGGCTATGGCTACACCTTC.

The chain uses TRBV3-1 and TRBJ2-1; 11 bases agree with TRBD2. With V trimmed by 4 bases and J by 14 bases, 13 bases remained unmatched. The CDR3 is 15 amino acids. Germline lookup yields CDR1 LGHDT and CDR2 YNNKEL (reference sequence). In DNA form, the CDR3 reads TGTGCCAGCAGCCTCAAGCGATTTAGCGGGGGGGCTGAGTTCTTC. Its protein product is CASSLKRFSGGAEFF.

The J gene is TRBJ2-3, the V gene TRBV10-3, with TRBD2 identical over 10 bases. CDR3 length equals 15 residues. Germline CDR1 and CDR2: ENHRY and SYGVKD. V gave up 6 bases and J gave up 4 bases; unmatched junction bases: 7. The CDR3 nucleotides are TGTGCCATCAGCCCTCTAGCGGGGGCCGCAGATACGCAGTATTTT. Its protein is CAISPLAGAADTQYF.

This sequence joins TRBV15 and TRBJ2-7; TRBD1 matches at 7 bases. This CDR3 is 14 amino acids long. With V trimmed by 0 bases and J by 3 bases, 2 bases remained unmatched. Germline CDR1 is LNHNV and CDR2 is YYDKDF (reference sequence). As DNA, the CDR3 is TGTGCCACCAGCAGAGACAGGGGGTACTACGAGCAGTACTTC. The encoded protein is CATSRDRGYYEQYF. The whole variable domain, filled in from reference TRBV15 and TRBJ2-7, reads DAMVIQNPRYQVTQFGKPVTLSCSQTLNHNVMYWYQQKSSQAPKLLFHYYDKDFNNEADTPDNFQSRRPNTSFCFLDIRSPGLGDTAMYLCATSRDRGYYEQYFGPGTRLTVT.

The chain combines TRBV4-1 with TRBJ2-7; either TRBD1 or TRBD2 may supply D (5 bases each). Trimming removed 3 bases from V and 2 bases from J, with 11 bases in between. The CDR3 length is 14 residues. Germline V gene lookup returns CDR1 MGHRA and CDR2 YSYEKL. The CDR3 nucleotides read TGCGCCAGCAGCCACGGGACGTCAACCTACGAGCAGTACTTC. As protein: CASSHGTSTYEQYF.

V usage is TRBV15 and J usage is TRBJ2-3; D remains ambiguous. V lost 1 base and J lost 2, with 4 bases in between. Germline CDR1 and CDR2: LNHNV and YYDKDF (reference sequence). This CDR3 is 13 amino acids long. The CDR3 protein is CATSRGATDTQYF. CDR3 nucleotides: TGTGCCACCAGCAGAGGTGCCACAGATACGCAGTATTTT.

This clonotype was seen just once. The rearrangement uses TRBV27 and TRBJ1-1, with TRBD1 matching 7 bases. V shed 3 bases, J shed 6 bases, and the junction held 4 bases outside the gene matches. Germline assignment: CDR1 MNHEY and CDR2 SMNVEV (reference sequence). CDR3 size: 13 residues. The CDR3 sequence is CASSFDRVSEAFF. CDR3 in DNA: TGTGCCAGCAGTTTTGACAGGGTCTCTGAAGCTTTCTTT.

The gene calls are TRBV9 and TRBJ2-5; TRBD2 agrees at 9 bases. Unmatched junction bases numbered 15, after V lost 6 bases and J lost 6 bases. Germline-derived CDR1 and CDR2 are SGDLS and YYNGEE. There are 16 residues in the CDR3. The CDR3 reads CASTRDGQRGVQTQYF. CDR3 in DNA: TGTGCCAGCACCCGGGACGGTCAGCGGGGGGTACAGACCCAGTACTTC.